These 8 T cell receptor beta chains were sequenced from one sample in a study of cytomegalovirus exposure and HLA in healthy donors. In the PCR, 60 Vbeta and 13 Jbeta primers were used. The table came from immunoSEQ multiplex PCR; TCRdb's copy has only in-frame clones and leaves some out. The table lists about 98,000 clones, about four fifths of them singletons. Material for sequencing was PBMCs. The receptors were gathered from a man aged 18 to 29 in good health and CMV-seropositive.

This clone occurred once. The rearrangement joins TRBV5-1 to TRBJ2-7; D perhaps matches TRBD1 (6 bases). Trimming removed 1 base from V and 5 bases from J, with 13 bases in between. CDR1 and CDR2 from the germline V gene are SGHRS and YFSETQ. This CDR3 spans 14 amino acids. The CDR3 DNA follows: TGCGCCAGCAGCTTGTGGTCAGGGGCCCACGAGCAGTACTTC. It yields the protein CASSLWSGAHEQYF.

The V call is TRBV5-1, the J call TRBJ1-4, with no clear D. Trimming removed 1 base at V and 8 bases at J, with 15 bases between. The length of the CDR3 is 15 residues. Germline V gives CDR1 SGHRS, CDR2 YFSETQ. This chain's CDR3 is CASSLRTPEGEKLFF. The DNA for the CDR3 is TGCGCCAGCAGCTTGCGGACCCCCGAGGGCGAAAAACTGTTTTTT. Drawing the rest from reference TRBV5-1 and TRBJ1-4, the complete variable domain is KAGVTQTPRYLIKTRGQQVTLSCSPISGHRSVSWYQQTPGQGLQFLFEYFSETQRNKGNFPGRFSGRQFSNSRSEMNVSTLELGDSALYLCASSLRTPEGEKLFFGSGTQLSVL.

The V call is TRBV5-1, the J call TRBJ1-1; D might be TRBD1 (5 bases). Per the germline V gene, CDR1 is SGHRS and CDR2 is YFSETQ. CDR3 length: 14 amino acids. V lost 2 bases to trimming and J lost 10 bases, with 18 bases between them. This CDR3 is CASSLTREGMRAFF. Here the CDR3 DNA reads TGCGCCAGCAGCTTAACCCGGGAGGGGATGCGAGCTTTCTTT.

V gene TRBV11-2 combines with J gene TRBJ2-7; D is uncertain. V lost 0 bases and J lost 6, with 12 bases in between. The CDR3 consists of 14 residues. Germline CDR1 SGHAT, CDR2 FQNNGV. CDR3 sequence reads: CASSLDPDSGEQYF. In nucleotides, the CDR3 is TGTGCCAGCAGCTTAGATCCGGATTCGGGCGAGCAGTACTTC.

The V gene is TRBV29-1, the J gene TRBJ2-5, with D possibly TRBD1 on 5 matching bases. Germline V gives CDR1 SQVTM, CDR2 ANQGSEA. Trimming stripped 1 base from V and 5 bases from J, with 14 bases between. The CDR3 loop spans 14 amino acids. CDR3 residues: CSVEGGGSRETQYF. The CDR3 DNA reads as TGCAGCGTTGAAGGGGGCGGCAGTCGGGAGACCCAGTACTTC.

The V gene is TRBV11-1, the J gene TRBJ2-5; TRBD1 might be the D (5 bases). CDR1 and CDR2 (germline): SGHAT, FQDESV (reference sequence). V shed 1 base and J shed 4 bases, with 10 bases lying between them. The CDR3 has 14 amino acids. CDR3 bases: TGTGCCAGCAGCTTAGGTGCAGACAGAGAGACCCAGTACTTC. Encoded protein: CASSLGADRETQYF.

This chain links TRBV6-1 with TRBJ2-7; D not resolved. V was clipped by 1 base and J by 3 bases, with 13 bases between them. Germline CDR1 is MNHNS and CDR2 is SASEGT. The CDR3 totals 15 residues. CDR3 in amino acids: CASSEGPIQSYEQYF. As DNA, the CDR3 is TGTGCCAGCAGTGAAGGGCCCATTCAAAGCTACGAGCAGTACTTC.

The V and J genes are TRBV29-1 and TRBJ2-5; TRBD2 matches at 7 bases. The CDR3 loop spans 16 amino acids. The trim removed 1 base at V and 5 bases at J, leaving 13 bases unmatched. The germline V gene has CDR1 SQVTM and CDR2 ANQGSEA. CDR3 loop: CSVEGGGLGVYETQYF. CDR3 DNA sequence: TGCAGCGTTGAAGGGGGCGGACTAGGGGTCTATGAGACCCAGTACTTC.